This T cell receptor beta chain came from a study of blood T cells in healthy people across ages. Study observations and caveats: Unsorted PBMCs prevented conclusive naive versus antigen-experienced comparison.

Germline CDR1 is SGHRS and CDR2 is YFSETQ. The CDR3 contains 16 residues. V shed 1 base and J 5 bases; nucleotides not matched to a gene: 10. This clonotype was counted between two and nine times. Its antigen is undetermined. With a J-beta primer mix and a sample-barcoded 5' primer, a second PCR ran about 7 to 12 cycles. TCRdb fed the 5' RACE reads into MiXCR, producing one record per CDR3 protein. The table includes 1.2 million to 1.5 million distinct CDR3 sequences, roughly 64% detected once. This chain connects TRBV5-1 to TRBJ2-7, with 9 bases that match TRBD2. Material: blood. This clonotype originated in a man aged 18 to 35 in good health. In nucleotides, the CDR3 is TGCGCCAGCAGCTTGTCCTTGGCGGGAGGGCCGGACGAGCAGTACTTC. Translating gives CASSLSLAGGPDEQYF.